Listed here are 9 T cell receptor beta chains from one sample, sequenced in a study of PD-1 and CTLA-4 blockade in melanoma (dated by TCRdb to the early 2020s). The library was obtained by the immunoSEQ multiplex PCR assay. TCRdb holds this immuneACCESS table with in-frame rearrangements only. Some clones are missing; in checked studies, unresolved V genes explain under half, and the rest has no known cause. For this sample the table gives around 21,000 clones, of which around 88% were detected only once. Clones ranked in the top ten supply 7.8% of the sample. The sequencing here drew on CD8+ T cells from peripheral blood, taken before anti-PD-1 treatment. These receptors originate from a human donor with melanoma.

With respect to this clone: Other DNA sequences in the same sample also yield this CDR3. This chain uses TRBV5-6 with TRBJ2-7, with TRBD1 matching 11 bases. V lost 4 bases, J lost 6 bases, and 6 bases stayed unmatched. CDR1 and CDR2 from the germline V gene are SGHDT and YYEEEE. This CDR3 contains 14 residues. The CDR3 nucleotides read TGTGCCAGCAGCCTAGGACAGGGGGCGCGCGAGCAGTACTTC. Translating gives CASSLGQGAREQYF.

V gene TRBV28 combines with J gene TRBJ2-1; D is unclear. Germline V lookup: CDR1 MDHEN, CDR2 SYDVKM. V was clipped by 5 bases and J by 6 bases, with 11 bases between them. The CDR3 spans 13 residues. The CDR3 sequence: CASSLGPSNEQFF. The CDR3 region has the DNA TGTGCCAGCAGTCTAGGGCCTTCCAATGAGCAGTTCTTC.

The rearrangement joins TRBV9 to TRBJ2-5; 8 bases are a match to TRBD1. The CDR3 length is 14 residues. Per the germline V gene, CDR1 is SGDLS and CDR2 is YYNGEE. The V segment lost 4 bases and the J segment 8 bases; nucleotides outside the gene matches: 10. DNA of the CDR3: TGTGCCAGCAGCCTCCCTGACAGGGGAGGAACCCAGTACTTC. This translates into CASSLPDRGGTQYF.

The chain uses TRBV7-6 and TRBJ2-7; D might be TRBD1 (6 bases). The length of the CDR3 is 19 residues. V was pared by 5 bases and J by 5 bases, with 31 bases between. Germline V gives CDR1 SGHVS, CDR2 FNYEAQ. Here the CDR3 reads CASSARTITRDNFLDEQYF. The CDR3 region has the DNA TGTGCCAGCAGCGCCAGGACGATAACACGGGACAACTTTTTGGACGAGCAGTACTTC. The full variable domain, completed using reference TRBV7-6 and TRBJ2-7, is GAGVSQSPRYKVTKRGQDVALRCDPISGHVSLYWYRQALGQGPEFLTYFNYEAQQDKSGLPNDRFSAERPEGSISTLTIQRTEQRDSAMYRCASSARTITRDNFLDEQYFGPGTRLTVT.

The V and J genes are TRBV7-8 and TRBJ1-5; possible D gene TRBD1, 6 bases. Between the trimmed V and J ends, which lost 2 bases and 5 bases, there was a span of 13 bases. Germline assignment: CDR1 SGHVS and CDR2 FQNEAQ. CDR3 length: 15 residues. In DNA, the CDR3 is TGTGCCAGCAGCTTATCTGGGAACAGGGATCAGCCCCAGCATTTT. Amino acid sequence: CASSLSGNRDQPQHF.

V and J are TRBV7-9 and TRBJ2-7; D unresolved. CDR3 length: 11 amino acids. Trimming left V 5 bases short and J 5 bases short, with 7 bases between. Per the germline V gene, CDR1 is SEHNR and CDR2 is FQNEAQ (reference sequence). CDR3 residues: CASSPADEQYF. DNA for the CDR3: TGTGCCAGCAGCCCCGCCGACGAGCAGTACTTC.

The genes are TRBV12-3 or TRBV12-4 and TRBJ2-5; D not resolved. Between the trimmed V and J ends, which lost 1 base and 4 bases, there was a span of 7 bases. This CDR3 contains 13 residues. CDR3 in DNA: TGTGCCAGCAGTTTAGTCGGTGGAGAGACCCAGTACTTC. It specifies CASSLVGGETQYF.

The chain carries TRBV4-1 and TRBJ1-2, with unresolved D. This CDR3 contains 14 residues. V was trimmed by 0 bases and J by 2 bases, leaving 7 bases between them. Germline assignment: CDR1 MGHRA and CDR2 YSYEKL. The CDR3 DNA follows: TGCGCCAGCAGCCAAGATCCGGGGAACTATGGCTACACCTTC. The encoded protein is CASSQDPGNYGYTF.

The rearrangement uses TRBV6-5 and TRBJ1-1, with 8 bases lining up with TRBD1. V gave up 6 bases and J gave up 5 bases; unmatched junction bases: 5. The germline gives CDR1 MNHEY, CDR2 SVGAGI. The CDR3 totals 13 residues. The CDR3 coding sequence is TGTGCCAGCAGCCAGGGGGCCTGGACTGAAGCTTTCTTT. Protein product: CASSQGAWTEAFF.